The T cell receptor (beta chain) described here comes from a study of OX40 agonist ivuxolimab in advanced cancers. Per germline, CDR1 SGHKS and CDR2 YYEKEE (reference sequence). CDR3 length: 12 residues. J gave up 6 bases and V 2 bases, and 2 bases lay outside the gene matches. The method was immunoSEQ multiplex PCR; TCRdb's version includes in-frame clones alone and lacks a portion of them. The sample has about 73,000 clones, about 90% seen once. The chain has TRBV5-5 and TRBJ2-7; TRBD2 aligns across 7 bases. The source was CD4+ or CD8+ T cells sorted from blood, collected in a trial of the OX40 agonist ivuxolimab. The clonotype originates from an adult with an advanced solid tumor such as melanoma, head and neck, liver or kidney cancer. The CDR3 loop is CASSFERGEQYF. CDR3 DNA: TGTGCCAGCAGCTTCGAGCGGGGCGAGCAGTACTTC.